The present T cell receptor (beta chain) was sequenced within a study of cytomegalovirus exposure and HLA in healthy donors (dated by TCRdb to the late 2010s). About the investigation overall: An earlier analysis of approximately 640 of the donors reported more than 250 Gb of sequence data and around 120 million unique TCR beta sequences from 150 million to 200 million T cells. Approximately 300 gigabases of sequencing data and approximately 84 million unique TCR sequences were included in an early release covering 500 to 750 HLA-typed donors. Of the roughly 400 genotyped donors, 80% to 90% were placed in the genetic ancestry cluster associated with self-reported Caucasian donors. The study aimed to test whether cataloging public T cell receptors could reveal signatures of past pathogen exposure. The study profiled the T cell repertoires of 500 to 800 subjects by immunosequencing and related them to cytomegalovirus serostatus. Besides the first cohort of roughly 700 subjects, a separate validation cohort made up of roughly 120 different subjects was used. To predict cytomegalovirus infection status, the study brought together high-throughput TCR immunosequencing, statistical association of individual TCRs with disease status, and machine learning. A later analysis re-examined previously published TCR beta repertoires from 500 to 700 donors and added high-resolution HLA genotyping to investigate patterns of TCR occurrence. Rather than drawing on any new phenotypic data, the later analysis identified candidate immune exposures from TCR beta sequences and the way those sequences occurred across donors. An earlier analysis of several hundred of the donors used high-throughput TCR beta sequencing to judge whether each TCR beta V gene segment behaved as functional or pseudogenic. Donor age, sex, ethnicity and CMV serostatus were compiled together with the repertoire data. In a later genetic analysis, genome-wide SNP genotypes for about three fifths of the roughly 670 donors were used, and that subset was treated as a discovery cohort. All discovery cohort repertoires had been generated using a single sequencing platform. Both class I and class II loci were covered by HLA typing, at four-digit resolution. Typing coverage varied by locus: about 620-640 donors for A, B, C, DRB1 and DQB1; some 520 for DQA1; 606 for DPA1; more than 450 for DPB1. Four to six DR-DQ haplotypes were handled as single units for association and clustering, since linkage in the cohort was strong. Among almost 400 genotyped donors of the cohort, an average of approximately 230,000 unique TCR beta nucleotide sequences were sequenced per donor, around 20% of them non-productive. The paper's findings and limits, for the study overall: Linkage disequilibrium might explain the correlated functional status among segregating V segments, but an unknown experimental factor could not be excluded. Only TCR beta chains were sequenced in this cohort, and the absence of alpha or paired-chain data limited detectable features. While some public TCRs were present in many individuals, most TCR sequences turned up only very rarely across donors. When HLA alleles, especially DR and DQ, strongly co-occurred, attributing TCR associations to individual alleles was difficult. In a later analysis, most CMV-associated TCR beta chains were found to appear HLA-restricted, with HLA associations seemingly driven largely by CMV exposure. The earlier analysis of about 600 of the donors excluded some 15 rarely observed V segments, including chromosome 9 orphons, because counts were too low. Several of the top co-occurrence clusters appeared to be linked to parvovirus B19, influenza, CMV and Epstein-Barr virus, according to a later analysis. The authors suggested that the approach could potentially be extended to other disease states and immunological phenotypes. A cluster of highly shared sequence variants was judged likely to represent a technical artifact of the sequencing pipeline. CMV serostatus was the only immune exposure information available for the cohort. Some IMGT-functional V segments, including TRBV6-2 and TRBV6-3, could not be distinguished by the 87-base-pair reads and were therefore excluded. Three of the identified cytomegalovirus-associated TCR beta chains were confirmed in vitro to be specific for cytomegalovirus antigens. At a false discovery rate of 0.05, a later analysis linked under 20,000 TCR beta sequences to specific HLA alleles. In a later analysis, the rate of TCR association differed among HLA loci, with DRB1 alleles having the most associated TCRs and HLA-C alleles having the fewest. Because HLA typing was unavailable for some donors at each locus, only the typed subset was used in association tests. A further reported finding was that TCR beta sequences accurately predicted the HLA-A and HLA-B alleles for most subjects in the first cohort. The study listed around 160 TCR beta chains as associated with cytomegalovirus. In a later analysis, HLA-associated TCR beta chains were found to be more clonally expanded and to have lower generation probabilities than equally common non-associated chains. In an earlier analysis of 587 of the donors, most TCR beta V segments appeared in productive rearrangements about 87% or about 30% of the time, broadly matching IMGT annotations. The classifier was reported to diagnose cytomegalovirus status with high specificity and sensitivity in both the original and validation cohorts. A later genetic analysis associated a missense DCLRE1C variant with V-gene and J-gene trimming of TCR beta chains, and an independent cohort replicated the association. Sequencing depth was assumed to be roughly uniform across donors in the presence/absence analyses, though that assumption may not hold. A later genetic analysis reported fewer N-insertions in productive TCRs among donors in an Asian-associated ancestry cluster than the roughly 700-donor mean.

The germline V gene (reference sequence) sets CDR1 to LNHNV and CDR2 to YYDKDF. Trimming leaves V shorter by 5 bases and J shorter by 0 bases, with the junction holding 9 bases beyond the gene matches. Measured from the cysteine to the phenylalanine, the CDR3 is 16 residues long. The DNA shown is the 48-base CDR3, in frame from base 1. The cohort was made up of hundreds of healthy bone marrow donors. At the time of sampling, all cohort members were nominally healthy, though unrecorded immune exposures were likely present. The donor was CMV seropositive and was included in the group of about 290 seropositive cohort members. Each donor provided a peripheral blood sample, and peripheral blood mononuclear cells were used for TCR beta sequencing. The Qiagen DNeasy Blood Extraction Kit was used to extract genomic DNA from the blood cell samples. This clone was found once. No cognate antigen has been identified for it. Base qualities are not at hand, and no much larger clone is one base apart.

The library was prepared using the immunoSEQ multiplex PCR assay. The multiplex PCR relied on a mix of 60 forward primers for TCR Vbeta segments and 13 reverse primers for TCR Jbeta segments. The CDR3 region of rearranged TCR beta genes was amplified from genomic DNA with a multiplex PCR assay. The Illumina HiSeq System was used to sequence the amplified TCR beta libraries as 87-base-pair reads. In the authors' own workflow: In a later analysis, some 80 million unique TCR beta chains were counted across the roughly 670 repertoires, and approximately 11 million of these chains were shared by at least two donors. A nearest-neighbor algorithm error-corrected the raw reads and collapsed the reads into unique sequences, merging closely related sequences to remove PCR and sequencing errors. To assign V, D and J gene segments, CDR3 sequences were aligned to IMGT reference sequences. Each retained sequence needed at least a six-nucleotide match to both a V gene segment and a J gene segment. Rearrangements were classified as productive when the CDR3 lacked stop codons and remained in frame with V and J, and all other rearrangements were classified as non-productive. CDR3 was defined by IMGT convention, running from the second conserved V-encoded cysteine to the conserved J-encoded phenylalanine. The earlier analysis of around 640 of the donors excluded sequences that lacked an unambiguous match to a single V gene segment. In an earlier analysis of 450 to 700 of the donors, V segments were called functional above 56.7% productive rearrangements and were called segregating when the between-donor standard deviation exceeded 5%. A statistical classification framework was developed to diagnose cytomegalovirus status using the catalog of TCR beta chain sequences. In a later analysis, TCR nucleotide sequences were compared against IMGT/GENE-DB human TR gene sequences so that V and J genes could be assigned. Using the TCRdist pipeline, a later analysis assigned CDR3 sequences along with most-parsimonious VDJ recombination scenarios. In a later analysis, each TCR beta chain was defined by its CDR3 amino acid sequence together with its V-gene family, and reads lacking a unique V-gene family were excluded. To address suspected cross-contamination and a sequencing artifact, a later analysis removed some 620 highly shared, low-generation-probability nucleotide sequences. A later analysis calculated a clonal expansion index for each public chain from normalized within-repertoire ranks of inferred template counts. Generation probabilities in a later analysis came from a VDJ recombination model fitted to out-of-frame rearrangements, and those results were checked against IGoR. In a later analysis, hypergeometric tests were used to score TCR-TCR, TCR-HLA and TCR-CMV co-occurrence, with a repertoire-size bias correction applied to TCR pairs. False discovery rates were estimated in a later analysis by permuting HLA or CMV assignments 20 times. In a later analysis, co-occurring TCRs were grouped using DBSCAN, and TCRdist sequence similarity was added for clustering within HLA-allele-positive subsets. For co-occurrence clustering, repertoires with fewer than 30,000 or more than 120,000 public chains were excluded, along with about five repertoires with anomalous nucleotide sharing. Entries here come from immuneACCESS through TCRdb and include only in-frame sequences with V and J called. Some clones fail to appear in such tables; in the studies checked, an unresolved V gene covers under half of the shortfall, and the cause of the remainder is unknown. For V, J and clone size, that table is used; D and trimming come from the DNA. In all, the sample holds 150,000 to 200,000 clones, and just over 75% of those were seen once. The top ten clones comprise less than 1.5% of the sample.

This TCR came from a woman in her 30s in good health and CMV-seropositive. The sample taken for sequencing was PBMCs. The rearranged chain carries TRBV15 and TRBJ2-7; the junction holds 8 bases that match TRBD1. The CDR3 protein is CATSGTRTGSSYEQYF. The nucleotide sequence is given as TGTGCCACCAGCGGAACGAGGACAGGGAGCTCCTACGAGCAGTACTTC.